Below are 26 T cell receptor beta chains sequenced from a single sample in a study of blood T cell repertoires in COVID-19 (dated by TCRdb to 2018 to 2021). The library was obtained by the immunoSEQ multiplex PCR assay. Not all clones reach the TCRdb copy of this immuneACCESS table, which keeps in-frame sequences only. Checked studies attribute under half of the gap to unresolved V genes and leave the rest unexplained. This sample comprises approximately 200,000 clones, 88% of them detected only once. The ten top clones hold roughly 4.2% of the sample. The sequencing input was peripheral blood. These receptors were collected from a woman in her 30s with acute or convalescent COVID-19.

This sequence joins TRBV25-1 and TRBJ1-6, with TRBD1 identical over 9 bases. The V and J ends lost 8 bases and 9 bases, in that order; junction bases with no gene match: 8. The germline V gene has CDR1 MGHDK and CDR2 SYGVNS. CDR3 size: 14 residues. DNA of the CDR3: TGTGCCAGCGGCCCCCGGGACAGGGTTTCACCCCTCCACTTT. As protein: CASGPRDRVSPLHF.

CDR3 DNA: TGCAGCGTGGGAAGGATTCCGGGACTAGCAGCGGTGGATGAGCAGTTCTTC. This codes for CSVGRIPGLAAVDEQFF. This chain connects TRBV29-1 to TRBJ2-1; 9 bases line up with TRBD2. V trimming: 6 bases; J trimming: 8 bases; junction bases outside the gene matches: 20. This CDR3 has 17 amino acids. Germline V gene lookup returns CDR1 SQVTM and CDR2 ANQGSEA.

Only one count was recorded for this clone. V is TRBV25-1 and J is TRBJ2-1; TRBD2 matches at 15 bases. The junction had 3 bases not matched to a gene; V was cut back by 4 bases and J by 5 bases. CDR1 and CDR2 from the germline V gene are MGHDK and SYGVNS. CDR3 size: 16 residues. The CDR3 loop is CASSGGTSGRHNEQFF. In DNA, the CDR3 is TGTGCCAGCAGTGGTGGGACTAGCGGGAGGCACAATGAGCAGTTCTTC.

The table lists this clone with a count of one. The V gene is TRBV6-5, the J gene TRBJ1-3; D not resolved. CDR3 length equals 12 residues. CDR1 is MNHEY, CDR2 SVGAGI, per germline. Trimming took 9 bases from V and 4 from J, leaving 10 bases between them. The CDR3, as DNA: TGTGCCAGTTCGACGGGGGGAAACACCATATATTTT. This translates into CASSTGGNTIYF.

Concerning this clone itself: Other DNA sequences within the sample encode an identical CDR3. The CDR3 here is CASSLRGAYEQYF. The CDR3 DNA reads TGTGCCAGCAGTTTACGAGGTGCCTACGAGCAGTACTTC. The chain links TRBV27 to TRBJ2-7, with D unresolved. This CDR3 has 13 amino acids. Trimming cost V 2 bases and J 2 bases, with 7 bases left between them. Germline V gene data show CDR1 as MNHEY and CDR2 as SMNVEV (reference sequence).

This clone was detected once. The junction departs from germline at one end; a sequencing error may be responsible. The rearrangement links TRBV7-7 to TRBJ2-1; 8 nucleotides match TRBD2. CDR1 is SSHAT, CDR2 FNYEAQ, per germline (reference sequence). CDR3 length equals 15 residues. This chain's CDR3 is CASSLGDGRASEQFF. Here the CDR3 DNA reads TGTGCTAGCAGCTTAGGGGACGGGAGGGCCAGCGAGCAGTTCTTC. The whole variable domain, remainder taken from reference TRBV7-7 and TRBJ2-1, is GAGVSQSPRYKVTKRGQDVTLRCDPISSHATLYWYQQALGQGPEFLTYFNYEAQPDKSGLPSDRFSAERPEGSISTLTIQRTEQRDSAMYRCASSLGDGRASEQFFGPGTRLTVL.

This chain uses TRBV14 with TRBJ2-2; D perhaps matches TRBD2 (6 bases). This CDR3 contains 16 residues. V lost 0 bases and J lost 5, with 13 bases in between. Germline V gene sequence: CDR1 SGHDN, CDR2 FVKESK. CDR3 nucleotides: TGTGCCAGCAGCCAAGAAGCCGGGAGCATAACCGGGGAGCTGTTTTTT. This gives the protein CASSQEAGSITGELFF.

This clone was seen a handful of times. The V and J genes are TRBV10-1 and TRBJ2-7, with 9 bases matching TRBD2. Germline assignment: CDR1 WNHNN and CDR2 SYGVQD (reference sequence). Trimming at V came to 0 bases and at J to 5 bases, leaving 14 bases not matched to a gene. The CDR3 has 18 amino acids. The DNA for the CDR3 is TGCGCCAGCAGTGAGTCGTATGGAATCGCGGGAGGGACCAACGAGCAGTACTTC. Translated, it gives CASSESYGIAGGTNEQYF.

The CDR3 sequence is CASRAGQDYGYTF. The CDR3 DNA reads as TGTGCCAGCAGAGCGGGACAAGACTATGGCTACACCTTC. V gene TRBV6-5 combines with J gene TRBJ1-2; D possibly corresponds to TRBD1 (6 bases). From germline, CDR1 is MNHEY and CDR2 SVGAGI. CDR3 length: 13 amino acids. V dropped 6 bases and J dropped 3 bases, with 11 bases sitting between them.

CDR3 protein: CSSHNRAEAFF. CDR3 sequence (DNA): TGCAGCTCCCATAACAGGGCTGAAGCTTTCTTT. The rearrangement joins TRBV29-1 to TRBJ1-1; tentatively, D is TRBD1 (6 bases). The CDR3 contains 11 residues. V dropped 8 bases and J dropped 6 bases, with 13 bases sitting between them. From germline, CDR1 is SQVTM and CDR2 ANQGSEA.

The chain employs TRBV28 and TRBJ1-1; the D is unclear. The V gene lost 5 bases and the J gene lost 7 bases, with 8 bases spanning the gap. The CDR3 consists of 11 residues. Germline-derived CDR1 and CDR2 are MDHEN and SYDVKM. CDR3 sequence reads: CASSASHEAFF. In nucleotides, the CDR3 is TGTGCCAGCAGTGCTAGTCATGAAGCTTTCTTT.

This sequence joins TRBV30 and TRBJ1-1; the D gene is possibly TRBD1 (5 bases). The CDR3 extends over 10 amino acids. Trimming pared 8 bases from V and 7 bases from J, leaving 11 bases between. Germline CDR1 reads GTSNPN; CDR2 reads SVGIG (reference sequence). The CDR3 spells CAGITGEAFF. The CDR3 DNA follows: TGTGCCGGCATCACAGGTGAAGCTTTCTTT.

In regard to this clone: The germline gene is not matched at one end of the junction; a read error may be the cause. The chain uses TRBV27 and TRBJ2-7; TRBD1 aligns across 7 bases. The germline gives CDR1 MNHEY, CDR2 SMNVEV (reference sequence). CDR3 length: 12 residues. The CDR3 sequence: CASSLLTGVLFF. The CDR3 nucleotides are TGTGCCAGCAGTTTACTCACAGGGGTTCTTTTTTTC.

The chain has TRBV20-1 and TRBJ1-1, with unresolved D. The germline V gene encodes CDR1 DFQATT and CDR2 SNEGSKA (reference sequence). The V and J ends lost 3 bases and 8 bases respectively, with 7 bases between them. The CDR3 spans 10 residues. The CDR3 coding sequence is TGCAGTGCTAGGAGCGAAGAAGCTTTCTTT. Its translation is CSARSEEAFF.

The rearrangement joins TRBV11-2 to TRBJ1-3, with 9 nucleotides matching TRBD1. There are 15 residues in the CDR3. The germline CDR1 and CDR2 sequences are SGHAT and FQNNGV. The V gene end was trimmed by 5 bases and the J gene end by 2 bases; junction bases not matched to a gene: 4. The CDR3 sequence: CASSATGGAGNTIYF. DNA for the CDR3: TGTGCCAGCAGCGCGACAGGGGGGGCTGGAAACACCATATATTTT.

The rearrangement uses TRBV10-2 and TRBJ2-7; 9 positions match TRBD1. Germline CDR1 is WSHSY and CDR2 is SAAADI. The CDR3 runs to 14 residues. J lost 7 bases, V lost 4 bases, and 8 bases had no gene match. The CDR3 DNA follows: TGCGCCAGCAGTGTAGCACAGGGGGCGGGGGAGCAGTACTTC. As protein: CASSVAQGAGEQYF.

The chain combines TRBV11-3 with TRBJ2-5, with a possible D match to TRBD1 (5 bases). Germline V lookup: CDR1 SGHNT, CDR2 YENEEA. The V and J ends lost 3 bases and 5 bases respectively, with 10 bases between them. The CDR3 covers 13 residues. This CDR3 reads CASSFTGLETQYF. The CDR3 nucleotides read TGTGCCAGCAGCTTTACAGGTTTGGAGACCCAGTACTTC.

The chain uses TRBV29-1 and TRBJ2-7, with 9 nucleotides matching TRBD1. This CDR3 comprises 13 residues. In germline, CDR1 is SQVTM, CDR2 ANQGSEA. V dropped 5 bases and J dropped 2; count of bases not matched to a gene: 4. This CDR3 reads CSVKGQGTYEQYF. In nucleotides, the CDR3 is TGCAGCGTTAAGGGACAGGGAACCTACGAGCAGTACTTC.

The chain uses TRBV2 and TRBJ2-1, with TRBD2 identical over 12 bases. The ends lost 3 bases at V and 8 bases at J; junction bases unmatched: 11. Per germline, CDR1 SNHLY and CDR2 FYNNEI. The CDR3 has 17 amino acids. CDR3 protein: CASSDPSSGRVGYEQFF. CDR3 nucleotides: TGTGCCAGCAGTGACCCCTCTAGCGGGAGGGTAGGGTATGAGCAGTTCTTC.

CDR3 sequence (DNA): TGTGCCAGCAGCTTCGGGACAGGGCAAGAAGAGACCCAGTACTTC. Translating gives CASSFGTGQEETQYF. This sequence joins TRBV11-3 and TRBJ2-5; the match to TRBD1 covers 9 bases. The ends lost 3 bases at V and 3 bases at J; junction bases unmatched: 5. The CDR3 is 15 amino acids. From germline, CDR1 is SGHNT and CDR2 YENEEA.

The gene calls are TRBV28 and TRBJ2-7; a weak D match, TRBD2 (7 bases). The CDR3 sequence is 14 residues long. The V gene's germline CDR1 is MDHEN and CDR2 SYDVKM. The V gene lost 8 bases and the J gene lost 6 bases, with 20 bases spanning the gap. The CDR3 reads CASGTTGRVSEQYF. The CDR3 nucleotides are TGTGCCAGCGGAACTACAGGGAGGGTCAGCGAGCAGTACTTC.

This rearrangement joins TRBV4-1 to TRBJ2-3, with 8 bases aligning to TRBD1. Germline V gives CDR1 MGHRA, CDR2 YSYEKL. Trimming took 4 bases from V and 1 from J; bases not matched to a gene: 7. The length of the CDR3 is 16 residues. CDR3 amino acids: CASSLAGGEGTDTQYF. The CDR3 DNA is TGCGCCAGCAGCCTCGCAGGGGGCGAGGGCACAGATACGCAGTATTTT.

The chain has TRBV6-6 and TRBJ1-2; D might be TRBD1 (6 bases). Germline-derived CDR1 and CDR2 are MNHNY and SVGAGI (reference sequence). The CDR3 is 14 residues long. V dropped 0 bases and J dropped 9 bases, with 14 bases sitting between them. The CDR3 sequence is CASSYSRQARSYTF. The CDR3 region has the DNA TGTGCCAGCAGTTACTCACGACAGGCGCGGAGCTACACCTTC.

This chain uses TRBV19 with TRBJ2-5; 10 nucleotides agree with TRBD1. Germline V CDR1 and CDR2: LNHDA, SQIVND (reference sequence). V shed 5 bases and J 3 bases; nucleotides not matched to a gene: 6. The CDR3 consists of 15 residues. CDR3 region: CASSQPGQGKETQYF. The CDR3 nucleotides read TGTGCCAGTAGTCAGCCGGGACAGGGGAAAGAGACCCAGTACTTC. The full variable domain, completed using reference TRBV19 and TRBJ2-5, is DGGITQSPKYLFRKEGQNVTLSCEQNLNHDAMYWYRQDPGQGLRLIYYSQIVNDFQKGDIAEGYSVSREKKESFPLTVTSAQKNPTAFYLCASSQPGQGKETQYFGPGTRLLVL.

The chain links TRBV5-4 to TRBJ2-7; 8 bases agree with TRBD2. Germline CDR1 SGHNT, CDR2 YYREEE (reference sequence). The V gene end was trimmed by 4 bases and the J gene end by 5 bases; junction bases not matched to a gene: 14. The CDR3 covers 16 residues. This CDR3 reads CASSTAPGLVKNEQYF. Written as DNA, the CDR3 is TGTGCCAGCAGCACCGCACCGGGACTAGTTAAAAACGAGCAGTACTTC.

The chain links TRBV11-2 to TRBJ2-7; D is perhaps TRBD2 (6 bases). The V gene lost 1 base and the J gene lost 3 bases, with 10 bases spanning the gap. Germline CDR1 SGHAT, CDR2 FQNNGV. The CDR3 is made up of 14 amino acids. CDR3 loop: CASSLAAAGYEQYF. The CDR3 DNA is TGTGCCAGCAGCTTAGCGGCAGCGGGCTACGAGCAGTACTTC. The full variable domain, rest sourced from reference TRBV11-2 and TRBJ2-7, is EAGVAQSPRYKIIEKRQSVAFWCNPISGHATLYWYQQILGQGPKLLIQFQNNGVVDDSQLPKDRFSAERLKGVDSTLKIQPAKLEDSAVYLCASSLAAAGYEQYFGPGTRLTVT.